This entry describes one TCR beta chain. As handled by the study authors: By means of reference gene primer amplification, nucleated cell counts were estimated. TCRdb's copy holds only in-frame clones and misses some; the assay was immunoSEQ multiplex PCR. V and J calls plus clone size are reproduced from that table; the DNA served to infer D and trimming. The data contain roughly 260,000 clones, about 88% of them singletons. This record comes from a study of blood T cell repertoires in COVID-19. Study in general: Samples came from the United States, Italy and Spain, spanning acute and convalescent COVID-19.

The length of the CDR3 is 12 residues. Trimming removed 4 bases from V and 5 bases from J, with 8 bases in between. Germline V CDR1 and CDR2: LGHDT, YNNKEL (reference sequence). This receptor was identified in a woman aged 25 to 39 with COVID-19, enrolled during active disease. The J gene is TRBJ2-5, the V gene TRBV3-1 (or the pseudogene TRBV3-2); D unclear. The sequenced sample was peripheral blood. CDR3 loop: CASSPTRETQYF. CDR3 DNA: TGTGCCAGCAGCCCCACCCGGGAGACCCAGTACTTC.